This is a list of T cell receptor beta chains from one sample in a study of T-cell reconstitution after alpha-beta-depleted transplantation in children. One entry per CDR3 protein results from TCRdb running MiXCR on the PCR reads. The top ten hold about 34% of the sample, which has around 110,000 distinct CDR3 sequences, 10% seen once. The sequencing here drew on PBMCs, taken before TCRalphabeta/CD19-depleted stem cell transplant. The source is a boy aged 2-9 years with acute lymphoblastic leukemia, due to receive a stem cell transplant. The CDR3 runs from the conserved cysteine through the conserved F or W. The D gene is left open where the match is weak. For some rows the clone size is stated as once, few or many, or as a class when expanded; others skip it.

>TRBJ2-1|TRBV19|TRBD2|few
TGTGCCAGTAGTATGGGGACTAGCGGGAGCAATGAGCAGTTCTTC
CASSMGTSGSNEQFF
>TRBJ1-2|TRBV6-2/TRBV6-3|NA|few
TGTGCCAGCACCGCAGAAGCAGTTAACTATGGCTACACCTTC
CASTAEAVNYGYTF
>TRBJ2-3|TRBV6-1|TRBD2|many
TGTGCCAGCAGTGAGACTAGCGGGATGTCTTGGGATACGCAGTATTTT
CASSETSGMSWDTQYF
>TRBJ2-1|TRBV6-4|TRBD2|NA
TGTGCCAGCAGATCAAATAGCGGGAGGTCCAAAAGCTCCTACAATGAGCAGTTCTTC
CASRSNSGRSKSSYNEQFF
>TRBJ2-4|TRBV20-1|TRBD1|few
TGCAGTGCTAGAGATACAGGGGAGAAAAACATTCAGTACTTC
CSARDTGEKNIQYF
>TRBJ1-4|TRBV5-1|NA|NA
TGCGCCAGCACCTGGGGAGGCTGGAATGAAAAACTGTTTTTT
CASTWGGWNEKLFF
>TRBJ2-3|TRBV11-2|NA|NA
TGTGCCAGCAGCTTTGGAGGGTACACAGATACGCAGTATTTT
CASSFGGYTDTQYF
>TRBJ2-1|TRBV20-1|TRBD2|few
TGCAGTGCTAGAGATACTAGCGGGAGCCCATCCCCACACAATGAGCAGTTCTTC
CSARDTSGSPSPHNEQFF
>TRBJ2-7|TRBV20-1|NA|few
TGCAGTGCTAGTAATTACGAGCAGTACTTC
CSASNYEQYF
>TRBJ1-1|TRBV6-5|NA|many
TGTGCCAGCAGTCGAGACAGGGAAGCTTTCTTT
CASSRDREAFF
>TRBJ2-3|TRBV2|NA|NA
TGTGCCAGCAGCCCGACAGGCCCTAGCACAGATACGCAGTATTTT
CASSPTGPSTDTQYF
>TRBJ2-1|TRBV20-1|TRBD2|NA
TGCAGTGCTGGTCGACCCCGGAGAACGGGACTAGCGGGAGAATATGAGCAGTTCTTC
CSAGRPRRTGLAGEYEQFF
>TRBJ2-5|TRBV3-1|NA|few
TGTGCCAGCAGCCTCCGGGACCTGAGTGAGACCCAGTACTTC
CASSLRDLSETQYF
>TRBJ2-7|TRBV3-1|NA|NA
TGTGCCAGCAGCCAAAGCTCAGGACGCTACGAGCAGTACTTC
CASSQSSGRYEQYF
>TRBJ1-3|TRBV7-2|NA|NA
TGTGCCAGCATTTCCGGAAACACCATATATTTT
CASISGNTIYF
>TRBJ1-5|TRBV18|TRBD1|few
TGTGCCAGCTCATCAACAGGGGAAGGTCAGCCCCAGCATTTT
CASSSTGEGQPQHF
>TRBJ2-7|TRBV7-9|TRBD2|many
TGTGCCAGCAGCTTGACTAGCGGGAGGGGATACGAGCAGTACTTC
CASSLTSGRGYEQYF
>TRBJ2-7|TRBV20-1|NA|few
TGCAGTGCCTCGGGCTCCCCGGGCGAGCAGTACTTC
CSASGSPGEQYF
>TRBJ2-7|TRBV3-1|NA|few
TGTGCCAGCAGCCAAGATGTGGGGAATCGCTACGAGCAGTACTTC
CASSQDVGNRYEQYF
>TRBJ2-1|TRBV7-2|NA|many
TGTGCCAGCAGCTTAGGCCCCGGTTCCTACAATGAGCAGTTCTTC
CASSLGPGSYNEQFF
>TRBJ2-1|TRBV19|TRBD2|NA
TGTGCCAGTAGTATTAGGTTCGCTAGCGGGAGGAGATATGGTCCCAATGAGCAGTTCTTC
CASSIRFASGRRYGPNEQFF
>TRBJ2-3|TRBV7-3|TRBD2|NA
TGTGCCAGCAGCTCGTGGACTAGCGGGACGCGTCCAGATACGCAGTATTTT
CASSSWTSGTRPDTQYF
>TRBJ2-1|TRBV19|TRBD2|NA
TGTGCCAGTAGTATGACTAGCCTATCTGATGAGCAGTTCTTC
CASSMTSLSDEQFF
>TRBJ2-1|TRBV7-9|NA|NA
TGTGCCAGCAGCTTACTAGCGTATGAGCAGTTCTTC
CASSLLAYEQFF
>TRBJ2-2|TRBV5-1|TRBD1|NA
TGCGCCAGCGTTGGACAGGCCACCGGGGAGCTGTTTTTT
CASVGQATGELFF
>TRBJ2-1|TRBV20-1|TRBD2|many
TGCAGTGCGCTCCGGGTAGCGGGAGGGTACAATGAGCAGTTCTTC
CSALRVAGGYNEQFF
>TRBJ2-2|TRBV7-2|TRBD1|many
TGTGCCAGCAGGGCAGGACAGGTTGGGACCGGGGAGCTGTTTTTT
CASRAGQVGTGELFF
>TRBJ2-5|TRBV12-3/TRBV12-4|TRBD1|many
TGTGCCAGCAGTTCACCCGACAGGGGGGACCAGTACTTC
CASSSPDRGDQYF
>TRBJ1-2|TRBV4-2|NA|NA
TGTGCCAGCAGCCCTGGCGCAGTCGAGGGCTACACCTTC
CASSPGAVEGYTF
>TRBJ1-1|TRBV7-9|TRBD1|NA
TGTGCCAGCAGCGGACAGGGGGGAATCGGCACTGAAGCTTTCTTT
CASSGQGGIGTEAFF
>TRBJ1-5|TRBV29-1|NA|NA
TGCAGCGCCGGGCAGGCCCCTCATCAGCCCCAGCATTTT
CSAGQAPHQPQHF
>TRBJ2-5|TRBV20-1|TRBD2|NA
TGCAGTGCTACAGTAGCGGGAGGGCCCAAGACCCAGTACTTC
CSATVAGGPKTQYF
>TRBJ2-3|TRBV7-9|TRBD2|many
TGTGCCAGCAGCGGGACTAGCGGGAGCACAGATACGCAGTATTTT
CASSGTSGSTDTQYF
>TRBJ2-7|TRBV20-1|TRBD1|few
TGCAGTGCTAGAGTTAGGGGAAGGGGGCCCGAGCAGTACTTC
CSARVRGRGPEQYF
>TRBJ2-7|TRBV6-5|TRBD1|NA
TGTGCCAGCCAAGGTCAGGGGGACGAGCAGTACTTC
CASQGQGDEQYF
>TRBJ2-7|TRBV2|NA|few
TGTGCCAACGTGGGACTGGACTACGAGCAGTACTTC
CANVGLDYEQYF
>TRBJ1-2|TRBV20-1|TRBD1|NA
TGCAGTGCCAATCGTCCGGAGGGGGCGAAGGGCTACACCTTC
CSANRPEGAKGYTF
>TRBJ2-5|TRBV28|NA|many
TGTGCCAGCAGTTGGGAACAAGAGACCCAGTACTTC
CASSWEQETQYF
>TRBJ1-1|TRBV3-1|NA|few
TGTGCCAGCAGCCAGTCTTCGGGGAACACTGAAGCTTTCTTT
CASSQSSGNTEAFF
>TRBJ1-5|TRBV11-2|NA|few
TGTGCCAGCAGCTTAACCCAGAATCAGCCCCAGCATTTT
CASSLTQNQPQHF
>TRBJ1-2|TRBV20-1|NA|few
TGCAGTGCTATCGGACGGAAAAACTATGGCTACACCTTC
CSAIGRKNYGYTF
>TRBJ2-5|TRBV7-7|TRBD1|NA
TGTGCCAGCAGCTCGGACAGGGGTTCAGAGACCCAGTACTTC
CASSSDRGSETQYF
>TRBJ2-4|TRBV29-1|NA|NA
TGCAGCGTTGAAGACCGAGACGCTCAGTACTTC
CSVEDRDAQYF
>TRBJ1-2|TRBV9|NA|few
TGTGCCAGCAGCGTCGGAGTAGAGGATGGCTACACCTTC
CASSVGVEDGYTF
>TRBJ2-1|TRBV7-7|NA|few
TGTGCCATCTCTCGGGCCTCACATAGTGAGCAGTTCTTC
CAISRASHSEQFF
>TRBJ2-7|TRBV12-3/TRBV12-4|NA|many
TGTGCCAGCAGTTCCAACAGGGTCCACGAGCAGTACTTC
CASSSNRVHEQYF
>TRBJ2-7|TRBV6-5|NA|many
TGTGCCAGCAGTTACGGGCCCAGGGGCTACGAGCAGTACTTC
CASSYGPRGYEQYF
>TRBJ2-3|TRBV12-3/TRBV12-4|TRBD1|few
TGTGCCAGCAGGCAGGACAGGGGGACAGATACGCAGTATTTT
CASRQDRGTDTQYF
>TRBJ1-3|TRBV30|NA|NA
TGTGCCTCTGGGGGACACCTAACTGGAAACACCATATATTTT
CASGGHLTGNTIYF
>TRBJ2-5|TRBV4-1|NA|NA
TGCGCCAGCAGCTTAGGGCCCTTGGGGGAGACCCAGTACTTC
CASSLGPLGETQYF
>TRBJ2-2|TRBV5-1|NA|many
TGCGCCAGCAGCTTGGACGGGGGAGTACCGAACACCGGGGAGCTGTTTTTT
CASSLDGGVPNTGELFF
>TRBJ2-7|TRBV9|NA|few
TGTGCCAGCAGCGTAGGCCCTAGGGACGAGCAGTACTTC
CASSVGPRDEQYF
>TRBJ1-2|TRBV27|NA|few
TGTGCCAGCAGTTTGGGGAGGACTAACTATGGCTACACCTTC
CASSLGRTNYGYTF
>TRBJ2-3|TRBV9|TRBD2|NA
TGTGCCAGCAGCATGACTAGCGGGAGCGATACGCAGTATTTT
CASSMTSGSDTQYF
>TRBJ2-1|TRBV12-3/TRBV12-4|NA|NA
TGTGCCAGCAGTTTAGGCAGGGGTCCCTACAATGAGCAGTTCTTC
CASSLGRGPYNEQFF
>TRBJ2-7|TRBV7-3|NA|few
TGTGCCAGCAGCCATACCGATCGGGCTGTCCTAATTTCCTACGAGCAGTACTTC
CASSHTDRAVLISYEQYF
>TRBJ2-1|TRBV20-1|NA|NA
TGCAGTGCTAGAGATCTAATACGGGCCTCCTACAATGAGCAGTTCTTC
CSARDLIRASYNEQFF
>TRBJ1-2|TRBV5-5|NA|many
TGTGCCAGCAGCCCGGGAGGGTATGGCTACACCTTC
CASSPGGYGYTF
>TRBJ2-3|TRBV7-3|NA|NA
TGTGCCAGCAGCTCCCGCCGGGGGCCAGATACGCAGTATTTT
CASSSRRGPDTQYF
>TRBJ1-1|TRBV27|NA|few
TGTGCCAGCAGTCAAGGGGGAAGTAACACTGAAGCTTTCTTT
CASSQGGSNTEAFF